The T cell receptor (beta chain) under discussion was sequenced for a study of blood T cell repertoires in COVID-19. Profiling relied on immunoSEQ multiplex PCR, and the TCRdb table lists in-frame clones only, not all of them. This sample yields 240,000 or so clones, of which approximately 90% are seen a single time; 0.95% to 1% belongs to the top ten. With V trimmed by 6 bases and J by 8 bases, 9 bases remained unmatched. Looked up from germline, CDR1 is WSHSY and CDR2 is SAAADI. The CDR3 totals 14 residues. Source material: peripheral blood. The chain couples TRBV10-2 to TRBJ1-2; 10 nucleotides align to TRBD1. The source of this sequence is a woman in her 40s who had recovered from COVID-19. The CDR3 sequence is CASSPTGGAEGYTF. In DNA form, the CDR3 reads TGCGCCAGCAGCCCGACAGGGGGCGCGGAGGGCTACACCTTC.